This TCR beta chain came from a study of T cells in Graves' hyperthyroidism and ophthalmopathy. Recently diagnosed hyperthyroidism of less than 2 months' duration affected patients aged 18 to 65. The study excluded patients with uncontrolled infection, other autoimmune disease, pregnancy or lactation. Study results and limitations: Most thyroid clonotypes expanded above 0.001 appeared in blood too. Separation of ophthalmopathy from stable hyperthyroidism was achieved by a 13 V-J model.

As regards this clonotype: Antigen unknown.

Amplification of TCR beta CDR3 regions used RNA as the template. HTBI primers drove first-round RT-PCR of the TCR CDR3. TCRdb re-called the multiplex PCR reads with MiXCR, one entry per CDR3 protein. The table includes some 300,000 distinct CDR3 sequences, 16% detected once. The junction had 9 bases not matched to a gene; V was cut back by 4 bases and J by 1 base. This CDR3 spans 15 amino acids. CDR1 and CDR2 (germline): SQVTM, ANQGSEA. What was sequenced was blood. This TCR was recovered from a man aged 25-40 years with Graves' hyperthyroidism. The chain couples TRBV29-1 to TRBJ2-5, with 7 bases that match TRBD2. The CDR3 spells CSVGGGLGLQETQYF. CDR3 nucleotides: TGCAGCGTTGGGGGGGGTCTAGGGCTCCAAGAGACCCAGTACTTC.